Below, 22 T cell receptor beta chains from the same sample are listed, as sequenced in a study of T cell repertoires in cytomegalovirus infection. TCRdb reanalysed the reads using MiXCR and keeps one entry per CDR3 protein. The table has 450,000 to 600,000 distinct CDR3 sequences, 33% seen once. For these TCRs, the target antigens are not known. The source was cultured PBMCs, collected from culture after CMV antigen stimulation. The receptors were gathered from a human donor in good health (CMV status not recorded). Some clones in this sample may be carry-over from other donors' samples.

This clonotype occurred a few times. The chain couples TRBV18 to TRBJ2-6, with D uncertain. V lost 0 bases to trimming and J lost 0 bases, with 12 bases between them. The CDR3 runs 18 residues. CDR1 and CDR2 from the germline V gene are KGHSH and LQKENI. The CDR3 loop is CASSPPVYEISGANVLTF. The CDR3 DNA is TGTGCCAGCTCACCACCGGTATATGAGATCTCTGGGGCCAACGTCCTGACTTTC.

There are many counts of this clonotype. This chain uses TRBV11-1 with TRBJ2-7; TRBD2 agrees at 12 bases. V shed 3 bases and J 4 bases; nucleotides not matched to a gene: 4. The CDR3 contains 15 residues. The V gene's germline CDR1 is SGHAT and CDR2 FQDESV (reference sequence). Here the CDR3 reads CASSFGLAGLYEQYF. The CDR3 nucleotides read TGTGCCAGCAGCTTTGGACTAGCGGGACTTTACGAGCAGTACTTC.

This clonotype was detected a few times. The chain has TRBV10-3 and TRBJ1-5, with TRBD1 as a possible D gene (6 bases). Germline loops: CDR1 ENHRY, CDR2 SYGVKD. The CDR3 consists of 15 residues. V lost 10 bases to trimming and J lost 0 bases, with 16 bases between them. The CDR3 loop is CATATDRDSNQPQHF. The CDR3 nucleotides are TGTGCCACCGCCACGGACAGAGATAGCAATCAGCCCCAGCATTTT.

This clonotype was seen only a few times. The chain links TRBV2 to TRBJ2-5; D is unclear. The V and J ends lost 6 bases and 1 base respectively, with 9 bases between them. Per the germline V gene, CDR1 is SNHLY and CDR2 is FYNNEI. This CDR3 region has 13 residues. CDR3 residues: CASRAEPQETQYF. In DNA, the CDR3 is TGTGCCAGCAGGGCAGAGCCCCAAGAGACCCAGTACTTC.

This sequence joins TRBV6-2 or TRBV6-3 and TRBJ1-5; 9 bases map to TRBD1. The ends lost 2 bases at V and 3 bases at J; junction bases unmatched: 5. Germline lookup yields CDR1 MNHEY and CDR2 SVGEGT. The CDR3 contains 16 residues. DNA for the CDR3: TGTGCCAGCAGTTACGGACAGGGGATCGCCAATCAGCCCCAGCATTTT. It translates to CASSYGQGIANQPQHF.

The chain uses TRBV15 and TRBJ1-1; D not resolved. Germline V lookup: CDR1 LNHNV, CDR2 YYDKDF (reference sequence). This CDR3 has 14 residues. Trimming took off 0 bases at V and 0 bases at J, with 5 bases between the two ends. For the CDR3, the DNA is TGTGCCACCAGCAGAGATTCAATGAACACTGAAGCTTTCTTT. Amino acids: CATSRDSMNTEAFF.

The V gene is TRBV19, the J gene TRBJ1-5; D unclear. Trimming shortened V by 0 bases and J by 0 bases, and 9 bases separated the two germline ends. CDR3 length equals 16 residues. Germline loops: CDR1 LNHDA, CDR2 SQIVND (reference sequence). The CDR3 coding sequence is TGTGCCAGTAGTATAGATCCTCCGAATAGCAATCAGCCCCAGCATTTT. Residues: CASSIDPPNSNQPQHF.

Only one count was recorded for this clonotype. CDR3 DNA: TGTGCCAGCAGGCTGACTAGCGGGTATTCTGGTGAGCAGTTCTTC. Residues: CASRLTSGYSGEQFF. The chain recombines TRBV2 with TRBJ2-1; 10 nucleotides agree with TRBD2. The CDR3 spans 15 residues. The trim removed 6 bases at V and 9 bases at J, leaving 11 bases unmatched. Germline V gives CDR1 SNHLY, CDR2 FYNNEI.

CDR3: CASSPGTGVPRREKLFF. Here the CDR3 DNA reads TGTGCCAGCAGCCCCGGGACAGGGGTACCTCGGAGGGAAAAACTGTTTTTT. This chain connects TRBV7-2 to TRBJ1-4; 10 bases are shared with TRBD1. The germline V gene has CDR1 SGHTA and CDR2 FQGNSA. Trimming removed 5 bases from V and 8 bases from J; junction bases left unmatched: 14. The CDR3 runs 17 residues.

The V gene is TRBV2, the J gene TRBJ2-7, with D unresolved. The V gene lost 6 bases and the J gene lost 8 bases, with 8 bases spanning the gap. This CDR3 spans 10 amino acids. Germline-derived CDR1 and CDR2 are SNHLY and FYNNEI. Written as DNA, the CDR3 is TGTGCCAGCAGCTCCGAGCAGCAGTACTTC. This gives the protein CASSSEQQYF.

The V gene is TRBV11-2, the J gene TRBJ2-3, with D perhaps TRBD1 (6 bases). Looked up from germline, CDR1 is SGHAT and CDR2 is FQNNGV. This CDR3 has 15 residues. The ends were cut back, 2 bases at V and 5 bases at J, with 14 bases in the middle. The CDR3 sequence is CASSLLWGQGDTQYF. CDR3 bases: TGTGCCAGCAGCTTATTGTGGGGGCAAGGAGATACGCAGTATTTT.

CDR3 DNA sequence: TGTGCCAGCAGTTCTATCCGGGCCTCGAAGAACACTGAAGCTTTCTTT. Translation: CASSSIRASKNTEAFF. The chain uses TRBV6-2 or TRBV6-3 and TRBJ1-1, with D unresolved. This CDR3 contains 16 residues. Trimming took off 4 bases at V and 1 base at J, with 16 bases between the two ends. Germline CDR1 and CDR2: MNHEY and SVGEGT.

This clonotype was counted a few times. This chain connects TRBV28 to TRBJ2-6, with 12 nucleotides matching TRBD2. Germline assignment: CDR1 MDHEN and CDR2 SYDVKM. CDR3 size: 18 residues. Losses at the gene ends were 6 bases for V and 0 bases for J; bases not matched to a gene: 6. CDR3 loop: CASRSGTSGPSGANVLTF. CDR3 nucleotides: TGTGCCAGCAGGTCCGGGACTAGCGGGCCCTCTGGGGCCAACGTCCTGACTTTC.

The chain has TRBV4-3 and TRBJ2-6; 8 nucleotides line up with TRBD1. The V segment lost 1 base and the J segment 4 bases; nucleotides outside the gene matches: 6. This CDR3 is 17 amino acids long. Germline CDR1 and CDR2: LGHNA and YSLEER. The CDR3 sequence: CASSQGAGGGGANVLTF. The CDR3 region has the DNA TGCGCCAGCAGCCAAGGGGCAGGGGGCGGAGGGGCCAACGTCCTGACTTTC.

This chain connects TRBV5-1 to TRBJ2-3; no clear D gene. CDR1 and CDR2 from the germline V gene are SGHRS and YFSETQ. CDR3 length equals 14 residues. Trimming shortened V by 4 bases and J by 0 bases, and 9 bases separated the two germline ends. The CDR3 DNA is TGCGCCAGCAGCCCGTCCATAAGCACAGATACGCAGTATTTT. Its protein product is CASSPSISTDTQYF.

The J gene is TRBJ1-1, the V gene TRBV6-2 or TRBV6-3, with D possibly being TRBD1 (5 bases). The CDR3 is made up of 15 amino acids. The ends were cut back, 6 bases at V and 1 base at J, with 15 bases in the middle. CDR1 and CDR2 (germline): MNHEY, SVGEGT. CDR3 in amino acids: CASSRHLGGNTEAFF. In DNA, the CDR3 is TGTGCCAGCAGCAGACACCTTGGGGGGAACACTGAAGCTTTCTTT.

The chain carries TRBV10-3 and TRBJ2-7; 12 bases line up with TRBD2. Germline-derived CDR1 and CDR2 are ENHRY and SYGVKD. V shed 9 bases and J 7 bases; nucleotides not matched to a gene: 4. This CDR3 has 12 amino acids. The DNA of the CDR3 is TGTGCCATAAGGACTAGCGGGAATGAGCAGTACGTC. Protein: CAIRTSGNEQYV.

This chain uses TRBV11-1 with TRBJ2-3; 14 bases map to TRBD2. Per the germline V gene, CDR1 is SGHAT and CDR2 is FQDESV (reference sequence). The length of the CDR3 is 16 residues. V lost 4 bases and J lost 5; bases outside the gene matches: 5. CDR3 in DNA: TGTGCCAGCAGCTCGGGACTAGCGGGAGCAGGAGATACGCAGTATTTT. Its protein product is CASSSGLAGAGDTQYF.

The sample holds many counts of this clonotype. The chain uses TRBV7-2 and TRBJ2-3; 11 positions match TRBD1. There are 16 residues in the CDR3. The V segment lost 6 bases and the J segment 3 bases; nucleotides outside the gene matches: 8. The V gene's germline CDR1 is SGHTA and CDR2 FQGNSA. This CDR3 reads CASRPGTGGQTDTQYF. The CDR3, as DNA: TGTGCCAGCAGACCTGGGACAGGGGGTCAAACAGATACGCAGTATTTT.

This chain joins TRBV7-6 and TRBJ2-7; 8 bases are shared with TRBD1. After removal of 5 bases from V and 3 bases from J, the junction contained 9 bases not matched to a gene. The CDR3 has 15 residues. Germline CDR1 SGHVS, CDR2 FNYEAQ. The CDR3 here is CASSEGQGVFYEQYV. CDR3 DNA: TGTGCCAGCAGCGAAGGACAGGGAGTATTCTACGAGCAGTACGTC.

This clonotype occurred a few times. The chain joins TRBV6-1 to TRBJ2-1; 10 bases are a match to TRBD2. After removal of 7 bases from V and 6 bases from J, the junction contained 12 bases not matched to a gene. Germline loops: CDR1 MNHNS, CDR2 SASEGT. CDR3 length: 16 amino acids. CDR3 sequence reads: CASTTGTSAYVNEQFF. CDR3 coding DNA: TGTGCCAGCACTACCGGGACTAGCGCCTACGTCAATGAGCAGTTCTTC.

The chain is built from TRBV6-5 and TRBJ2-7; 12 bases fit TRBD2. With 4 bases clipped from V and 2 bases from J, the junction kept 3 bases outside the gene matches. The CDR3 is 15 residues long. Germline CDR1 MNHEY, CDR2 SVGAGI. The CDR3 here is CASSFGLAGPYEQYF. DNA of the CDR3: TGTGCCAGCAGTTTCGGACTAGCGGGACCCTACGAGCAGTACTTC.